The clone carrying this T cell receptor beta chain was seen many times. Its antigen is undetermined. The data originate from a study of T cell repertoires in cytomegalovirus infection. Deletions cut 6 bases from V and 5 bases from J, with 13 bases between. The CDR3 length is 13 residues. CDR1 is PRHDT and CDR2 is FYEKMQ in the germline V gene (reference sequence). TCRdb redid the calling of the reads with MiXCR, one entry per CDR3 protein. The sample has tens of thousands of distinct CDR3 sequences, 24% seen once. This sequence originates from a human donor in good health (CMV status not recorded). Some clones in this sample may be carry-over from other donors' samples. This sample comprised CD8+ T cells from cultured PBMCs, obtained from culture after CMV antigen stimulation. The chain combines TRBV13 with TRBJ2-5; unclear D gene. CDR3 in DNA: TGTGCCAGCAGTTCCGGCTCCCGTGAGACCCAGTACTTC. It yields the protein CASSSGSRETQYF.